The clone carrying this TCR beta chain was picked up a small number of times. Antigen unknown. The read terminates 3 residues before the CDR3 end, so the remaining end is supplied by the germline J gene. Here immunoSEQ multiplex PCR was the method, and the copy in TCRdb shows in-frame clones only, minus some. The data show about 35,000 clones, none appearing only once, with around 6.1% held by the ten largest. The CDR3 runs 14 residues. Looked up from germline, CDR1 is GTSNPN and CDR2 is SVGIG (reference sequence). The ends were cut back, 0 bases at V and 3 bases at J, with 12 bases in the middle. The entry originates in a study of T cell clonality in common variable immunodeficiency. General study results and limits: In common variable immunodeficiency, TCR beta chains reportedly carried fewer deletions and N-nucleotide insertions.

Sequencing input: peripheral blood mononuclear cells. V gene TRBV30 combines with J gene TRBJ2-7, with D hard to call. This clonotype originated in a human donor with common variable immunodeficiency. CDR3 DNA (partial): TGTGCCTGGAGTGTACCCCCGACACTCTACGAG. It encodes CAWSVPPTLYE. The whole CDR3 sequence reads CAWSVPPTLYEQYF.